This entry lists 12 T cell receptor beta chains sequenced from one sample in a study of blood T cell repertoires in COVID-19. The table came from immunoSEQ multiplex PCR; TCRdb's copy has only in-frame clones and leaves some out. Here the sample spans 70,000 to 95,000 clones, approximately 92% being singletons. Sequenced: peripheral blood. The source of these receptors is a woman aged 60-75 years with active COVID-19.

The gene calls are TRBV6-6 and TRBJ2-5; D may be TRBD1 (5 bases). V lost 6 bases and J lost 4, with 12 bases in between. CDR3 length: 13 amino acids. Per the germline V gene, CDR1 is MNHNY and CDR2 is SVGAGI (reference sequence). The CDR3 spells CASRPTDRETQYF. The CDR3 DNA follows: TGTGCCAGCAGGCCGACAGACCGAGAGACCCAGTACTTC.

The rearrangement uses TRBV4-1 and TRBJ2-7, with a possible D match to TRBD1 (5 bases). In germline, CDR1 is MGHRA, CDR2 YSYEKL. The V end lost 1 base, the J end lost 4 bases, and 11 bases lay between the germline ends. The CDR3 is 14 residues long. The CDR3 DNA sequence: TGCGCCAGCAGCCAAGTGCAGGGCCCGTACGAGCAGTACTTC. Its protein product is CASSQVQGPYEQYF.

The J gene is TRBJ1-2, the V gene TRBV4-3; D might be TRBD1 (6 bases). In germline, CDR1 is LGHNA, CDR2 YSLEER. This CDR3 has 15 residues. V was shortened by 0 bases and J by 4 bases, with 12 bases between the two germline ends. The CDR3 region is CASSQEWGRGYGYTF. The CDR3 coding sequence is TGCGCCAGCAGCCAAGAGTGGGGGCGAGGCTATGGCTACACCTTC.

The chain couples TRBV19 to TRBJ2-3; D remains unclear. The CDR3 has 16 residues. V was trimmed by 6 bases and J by 0 bases, leaving 16 bases between them. Germline V gene lookup returns CDR1 LNHDA and CDR2 SQIVND (reference sequence). For the CDR3, the DNA is TGTGCCAGTAGCCCCGGGTCCCCCCCAAGCACAGATACGCAGTATTTT. This gives the protein CASSPGSPPSTDTQYF.

The CDR3 protein is CASSAEISGNTIYF. The CDR3 coding sequence is TGTGCCAGTAGCGCCGAGATCTCTGGAAACACCATATATTTT. V is TRBV19 and J is TRBJ1-3; D gene ambiguous. The germline gives CDR1 LNHDA, CDR2 SQIVND (reference sequence). The CDR3 has 14 residues. Deletions cut 6 bases from V and 0 bases from J, with 9 bases between.

The table lists this clone with a count of one. The genes are TRBV6-5 and TRBJ2-7; possibly TRBD2 for D (5 bases). Germline V gene lookup returns CDR1 MNHEY and CDR2 SVGAGI. This CDR3 spans 12 amino acids. V was trimmed by 7 bases and J by 1 base, leaving 8 bases between them. Written as DNA, the CDR3 is TGTGCCAGCATCCGGGATTCCTACGAGCAGTACTTC. It yields the protein CASIRDSYEQYF.

This chain uses TRBV5-1 with TRBJ2-6; TRBD2 might be the D (5 bases). Germline CDR1 and CDR2: SGHRS and YFSETQ. V was trimmed by 0 bases and J by 3 bases, leaving 7 bases between them. The CDR3 consists of 15 residues. The CDR3 sequence is CASSLGGFGANVLTF. The CDR3, as DNA: TGCGCCAGCAGCTTGGGAGGGTTTGGGGCCAACGTCCTGACTTTC.

This chain connects TRBV11-2 to TRBJ1-1; D is undetermined. The germline gives CDR1 SGHAT, CDR2 FQNNGV. The V end was cut by 3 bases, the J end by 1 base, with 6 bases between. CDR3 length equals 13 residues. CDR3 nucleotides: TGTGCCAGCAGCTTTCAACAGAACACTGAAGCTTTCTTT. This translates into CASSFQQNTEAFF.

The chain uses TRBV12-5 and TRBJ2-7; TRBD1 agrees at 7 bases. V lost 1 base, J lost 5 bases, and 5 bases stayed unmatched. Germline CDR1 is LGHNT and CDR2 is FRNRAP. The CDR3 extends over 14 amino acids. Written as DNA, the CDR3 is TGTGCTAGTGGTTTGGGACAGGGTAACGACGAGCAGTACTTC. This codes for CASGLGQGNDEQYF.

The V call is TRBV13, the J call TRBJ2-7, with D maybe TRBD2 (5 bases). CDR3 length equals 13 residues. Looked up from germline, CDR1 is PRHDT and CDR2 is FYEKMQ (reference sequence). V was shortened by 5 bases and J by 3 bases, with 11 bases between the two germline ends. The CDR3 loop is CASSPARGYEQYF. The DNA of the CDR3 is TGTGCCAGCAGCCCCGCCCGGGGCTACGAGCAGTACTTC.

This clone was seen just once. CDR3 sequence reads: CATSADRSTISYNEQFF. The CDR3, as DNA: TGTGCCACGTCGGCGGACAGGTCAACAATTTCCTACAATGAGCAGTTCTTC. The chain couples TRBV10-3 to TRBJ2-1; 7 bases fit TRBD1. With V trimmed by 10 bases and J by 1 base, 16 bases remained unmatched. This CDR3 is built from 17 residues. The germline V gene has CDR1 ENHRY and CDR2 SYGVKD.

This sequence joins TRBV5-1 and TRBJ1-4, with 8 bases aligning to TRBD1. The CDR3 has 17 amino acids. Per germline, CDR1 SGHRS and CDR2 YFSETQ. With 4 bases clipped from V and 0 bases from J, the junction kept 8 bases outside the gene matches. The CDR3 DNA reads as TGCGCCAGCAGCCCTGGACAGGGCAGATCAACTAATGAAAAACTGTTTTTT. Encoded protein: CASSPGQGRSTNEKLFF.